One sample yielded the 18 T cell receptor beta chains listed below, sequenced in a study of CD8+CD57+ T cells in acquired aplastic anemia (dated by TCRdb to 2017 to 2018). Sequenced using an Illumina HiSeq 2000. TCR beta VDJ combination and CDR3 sequence profiling used genomic DNA as the template. TCRdb reanalyzed the raw reads on its own, using fastp at Q25 for trimming and MiXCR for clone calling, and kept in-frame beta chains. When rows share a CDR3 protein, they turn into one entry using the most common DNA and genes. For this sample there are about 180,000 distinct CDR3 sequences; less than 55% appear just once. Of the sample, under 3.5% falls within the top ten clones. Sequencing used sorted CD4+, CD8+, or CD8+CD57+ T cells (not recorded which) from PBMCs. These receptors came from a human donor in good health.

This clonotype was detected only a few times. A junction boundary mismatches the germline segment, possibly from a read error. As DNA, the CDR3 is TGTGCCAGCAGTACGACAGGGGGCCCCCTAAATGCGCAGTTCTTC. As protein: CASSTTGGPLNAQFF. The chain links TRBV28 to TRBJ2-1, with TRBD1 matching over 10 bases. The CDR3 has 15 amino acids. Germline CDR1 is MDHEN and CDR2 is SYDVKM. Using reference TRBV28 and TRBJ2-1 for the parts outside the CDR3, the full variable domain is DVKVTQSSRYLVKRTGEKVFLECVQDMDHENMFWYRQDPGLGLRLIYFSYDVKMKEKGDIPEGYSVSREKKERFSLILESASTNQTSMYLCASSTTGGPLNAQFFGPGTRLTVL.

There are many counts of this clonotype. This chain joins TRBV14 and TRBJ2-5; D remains ambiguous. The V and J ends lost 1 base and 5 bases respectively, with 8 bases between them. The CDR3 spans 13 residues. The V gene's germline CDR1 is SGHDN and CDR2 FVKESK. The CDR3 sequence: CASSQGALETQYF. CDR3 DNA sequence: TGTGCCAGCAGCCAAGGAGCACTGGAGACCCAGTACTTC.

This clonotype has at least ten counts. The chain combines TRBV5-8 with TRBJ1-5; no firm D call. The germline V gene has CDR1 SGHTS and CDR2 YDEGEE. The CDR3 runs 13 residues. V was pared by 4 bases and J by 3 bases, with 8 bases between. Written as DNA, the CDR3 is TGTGCCAGCAGCCAAAACTACAATCAGCCCCAGCATTTT. It translates to CASSQNYNQPQHF.

This clonotype was observed at least ten times. The rearrangement links TRBV7-8 to TRBJ1-2, with D perhaps matching TRBD1 (6 bases). Germline CDR1 is SGHVS and CDR2 is FQNEAQ. The CDR3 spans 15 residues. Between the trimmed V and J ends, which lost 2 bases and 7 bases, there was a span of 17 bases. CDR3 region: CASSLSLQGSSGYTF. In nucleotides, the CDR3 is TGTGCCAGCAGCTTAAGTTTGCAGGGGTCTAGTGGCTACACCTTC.

In its sample, this clonotype was seen many times. J is TRBJ2-1 and V is TRBV6-1; D is uncertain. CDR1 and CDR2 from the germline V gene are MNHNS and SASEGT. The CDR3 loop spans 13 amino acids. Between the trimmed V and J ends, which lost 5 bases and 8 bases, there was a span of 13 bases. CDR3 coding DNA: TGTGCCAGCAGTACGAGGTCACGAGATGAGCAGTTCTTC. Protein product: CASSTRSRDEQFF.

The gene calls are TRBV6-7 and TRBJ2-3; no reliable D call. TRBV6-7 has ORF status, its function being uncertain. The CDR3 extends over 14 amino acids. V lost 6 bases to trimming and J lost 10 bases, with 20 bases between them. CDR3 in DNA: TGTGCCAGCAGAAAAGTAGGACCAGCCGGACCGCAGTATTTT. Residues: CASRKVGPAGPQYF.

The rearrangement joins TRBV20-1 to TRBJ2-4; D may be TRBD1 (6 bases). This CDR3 region has 13 residues. The germline V gene has CDR1 DFQATT and CDR2 SNEGSKA (reference sequence). Trimming took 5 bases from V and 6 from J, leaving 14 bases between them. The CDR3 here is CSAGFGTLNIQYF. The CDR3 bases are TGCAGTGCTGGATTCGGGACATTAAACATTCAGTACTTC.

V usage is TRBV6-5 and J usage is TRBJ2-2; D gene uncertain. The V gene lost 4 bases and the J gene lost 5 bases, with 14 bases spanning the gap. This CDR3 is 15 amino acids long. Germline CDR1 and CDR2: MNHEY and SVGAGI. The CDR3 reads CASSLGNFGTGELFF. The CDR3 bases are TGTGCCAGCAGTTTAGGGAATTTCGGGACCGGGGAGCTGTTTTTT.

The chain joins TRBV3-1 to TRBJ2-1; D is unclear. CDR3 length: 14 residues. The V end was cut by 5 bases, the J end by 7 bases, with 15 bases between. The germline V gene has CDR1 LGHDT and CDR2 YNNKEL (reference sequence). The CDR3 DNA reads TGTGCCAGCAGCTTTATAGCCGGAGCGAATGAGCAGTTCTTC. Encoded protein: CASSFIAGANEQFF.

This clonotype was recorded a few times. V is TRBV6-2 or TRBV6-3 and J is TRBJ2-1, with 11 nucleotides matching TRBD2. The germline CDR1 and CDR2 sequences are MNHEY and SVGEGT. This CDR3 has 15 residues. Germline trimming cut 9 bases from V and 0 bases from J; bases unmatched to any gene: 4. CDR3 coding DNA: TGTGCCAGTGAACTAGCGGGAGTCTCCTACAATGAGCAGTTCTTC. Its translation: CASELAGVSYNEQFF.

For the CDR3, the DNA is TGTGCCAGCAGCCTACAGGGTACCTACAATGAGCAGTTCTTC. This sequence encodes CASSLQGTYNEQFF. The rearrangement links TRBV7-3 to TRBJ2-1; D is possibly TRBD1 (6 bases). The CDR3 is 14 amino acids. Per germline, CDR1 SGHTA and CDR2 FQGTGA. V gave up 5 bases and J gave up 2 bases, with 10 bases separating them.

V usage is TRBV19 and J usage is TRBJ1-4, with 9 bases matching TRBD1. The V gene end was trimmed by 6 bases and the J gene end by 8 bases; junction bases not matched to a gene: 7. The CDR3 runs to 14 residues. CDR1 is LNHDA and CDR2 is SQIVND in the germline V gene (reference sequence). CDR3 nucleotides: TGTGCCAGTAGGACCGGGACAGGGTCCGAAAAACTGTTTTTT. Protein sequence: CASRTGTGSEKLFF.

This clonotype was observed many times. The chain has TRBV2 and TRBJ2-2, with TRBD2 identical over 8 bases. The CDR3 has 15 amino acids. V lost 4 bases, J lost 4 bases, and 5 bases stayed unmatched. Germline V lookup: CDR1 SNHLY, CDR2 FYNNEI. DNA for the CDR3: TGTGCCAGCAGTGGGGGGCTAGCGGGCACCGGGGAGCTGTTTTTT. Translating it yields CASSGGLAGTGELFF.

This chain joins TRBV19 and TRBJ1-6, with 9 positions matching TRBD1. The germline V gene encodes CDR1 LNHDA and CDR2 SQIVND (reference sequence). Unmatched junction bases numbered 11, after V lost 6 bases and J lost 5 bases. The CDR3 contains 17 residues. CDR3 amino acids: CASRFYHRTGDNSPLHF. DNA of the CDR3: TGTGCCAGTAGATTTTACCACCGGACAGGGGATAATTCACCCCTCCACTTT.

This clonotype was observed at least ten times. The rearrangement joins TRBV10-3 to TRBJ2-7; D gene uncertain. Trimming cost V 6 bases and J 2 bases, with 17 bases left between them. This CDR3 comprises 15 residues. Germline CDR1 and CDR2: ENHRY and SYGVKD. For the CDR3, the DNA is TGTGCCATCAGGCGGATTGATAGAGATACCTACGAGCAGTACTTC. Its translation: CAIRRIDRDTYEQYF.

The chain combines TRBV4-3 with TRBJ2-5; TRBD1 matches at 9 bases. Germline V gene sequence: CDR1 LGHNA, CDR2 YSLEER. The V segment lost 4 bases and the J segment 5 bases; nucleotides outside the gene matches: 8. There are 15 residues in the CDR3. CDR3 region: CASSPRTGDVETQYF. In DNA, the CDR3 is TGCGCCAGCAGCCCGCGGACAGGGGACGTCGAGACCCAGTACTTC.

DNA for the CDR3: TGTGCTAGGGGGACTAGCGGGGATAGATTTGAGACCCAGTACTTC. It is translated as CARGTSGDRFETQYF. This chain joins TRBV7-3 and TRBJ2-5, with 13 positions matching TRBD2. CDR1 is SGHTA and CDR2 is FQGTGA in the germline V gene. The CDR3 consists of 15 residues.

This clonotype came up a few times. The chain links TRBV5-1 to TRBJ2-3, with 7 bases lining up with TRBD1. J gave up 2 bases and V 2 bases, and 11 bases lay outside the gene matches. CDR3 length equals 17 residues. In germline, CDR1 is SGHRS, CDR2 YFSETQ. CDR3 nucleotide sequence: TGCGCCAGCAGCTTAAACCCGGTGGGACAGATCACAGATACGCAGTATTTT. Translating it yields CASSLNPVGQITDTQYF.